This passage covers 17 T cell receptor beta chains from one sample sequenced in a study of vaccination effects on CD4 cells after COVID-19. The repertoire was sequenced with immunoSEQ multiplex PCR; TCRdb's copy has only in-frame clones and lacks some. Among about 73,000 clones, 73% were seen once, and the ten largest hold 2% to 3%. Having been cultured for around ten days, the cells underwent CD4+ T cell isolation. Vaccination of participants consisted of two doses of either the BNT162b2 or mRNA-1273 vaccine. Their specific antigens are unknown. Sequences were derived from CD4+ T cells from PBMCs cultured without peptide, sampled after COVID-19 vaccination. The source is a human donor who received a COVID-19 vaccine.

The CDR3 bases are TGTGCCAGCAGCCTCCGTCTCTTTGACACTGAAGCTTTCTTT. Amino acids: CASSLRLFDTEAFF. The V call is TRBV9, the J call TRBJ1-1; D remains ambiguous. The V gene's germline CDR1 is SGDLS and CDR2 YYNGEE. V was cut by 4 bases and J by 3 bases, with 13 bases left in between. The CDR3 covers 14 residues.

This chain connects TRBV12-5 to TRBJ2-2; D is undetermined. Germline V CDR1 and CDR2: LGHNT, FRNRAP. V lost 1 base and J 0 bases, leaving 12 bases between the germline ends. This CDR3 has 17 amino acids. CDR3 sequence: CASGLDGVQSNTGELFF. CDR3 nucleotides: TGTGCTAGTGGTTTGGACGGTGTACAGTCGAACACCGGGGAGCTGTTTTTT.

This clone was observed a few times. The chain joins TRBV5-1 to TRBJ2-5; 9 positions match TRBD2. V lost 3 bases to trimming and J lost 5 bases; unmatched junction nucleotides: 5. The germline V gene has CDR1 SGHRS and CDR2 YFSETQ. The CDR3 extends over 14 amino acids. The CDR3 DNA is TGCGCCAGCAGCTCCGGGACTAGCCTGGAGACCCAGTACTTC. Its translation: CASSSGTSLETQYF. The variable domain in full, with the rest retrieved from reference TRBV5-1 and TRBJ2-5, is KAGVTQTPRYLIKTRGQQVTLSCSPISGHRSVSWYQQTPGQGLQFLFEYFSETQRNKGNFPGRFSGRQFSNSRSEMNVSTLELGDSALYLCASSSGTSLETQYFGPGTRLLVL.

This clone was seen only a few times. The V call is TRBV11-3, the J call TRBJ2-2; D gene ambiguous. The CDR3 totals 19 residues. Trimming took 1 base from V and 0 from J, leaving 18 bases between them. Germline loops: CDR1 SGHNT, CDR2 YENEEA. In nucleotides, the CDR3 is TGTGCCAGCAGCTTAGGCGGCGGATTTGCAACCGCGAACACCGGGGAGCTGTTTTTT. Residues: CASSLGGGFATANTGELFF.

The chain joins TRBV13 to TRBJ1-1, with TRBD1 as a possible D gene (6 bases). Between the trimmed V and J ends, which lost 2 bases and 5 bases, there was a span of 18 bases. The germline CDR1 and CDR2 sequences are PRHDT and FYEKMQ (reference sequence). The CDR3 is 16 residues long. CDR3 nucleotide sequence: TGTGCCAGCAGCTTAAAGGGGGGCGCAGTAGGGACTGAAGCTTTCTTT. Translated: CASSLKGGAVGTEAFF.

The chain joins TRBV7-9 to TRBJ1-3, with D hard to call. Germline V CDR1 and CDR2: SEHNR, FQNEAQ (reference sequence). The CDR3 is 14 amino acids. V was shortened by 4 bases and J by 8 bases, with 15 bases between the two germline ends. DNA of the CDR3: TGTGCCAGCAGCTGGGGATTTATTGGGGACACCATATATTTT. Amino acid sequence: CASSWGFIGDTIYF.

The gene calls are TRBV3-1 (or the pseudogene TRBV3-2) and TRBJ2-5, with 7 nucleotides matching TRBD1. The CDR3 totals 16 residues. Germline CDR1 and CDR2: LGHDT and YNNKEL (reference sequence). Unmatched junction bases numbered 12, after V lost 4 bases and J lost 4 bases. CDR3 sequence: CASSPSFDRARETQYF. As DNA, the CDR3 is TGTGCCAGCAGCCCTTCCTTCGACAGGGCTAGAGAGACCCAGTACTTC.

V gene TRBV6-5 combines with J gene TRBJ1-5; a weak D match, TRBD1 (5 bases). The length of the CDR3 is 13 residues. Germline V lookup: CDR1 MNHEY, CDR2 SVGAGI. Between the trimmed V and J ends, which lost 7 bases and 7 bases, there was a span of 14 bases. The CDR3 loop reads CASIFRDLQPQHF. The CDR3 DNA sequence: TGTGCCAGCATTTTCCGGGACCTACAGCCCCAGCATTTT.

This sequence joins TRBV7-3 and TRBJ2-3; D is undetermined. V lost 5 bases and J lost 0, with 9 bases in between. Germline V gene lookup returns CDR1 SGHTA and CDR2 FQGTGA. This CDR3 is 14 amino acids long. The CDR3 spells CASSPPGSTDTQYF. The CDR3 DNA follows: TGTGCCAGCAGCCCCCCTGGAAGCACAGATACGCAGTATTTT.

This clone was picked up a small number of times. The V and J genes are TRBV29-1 and TRBJ1-2; D possibly corresponds to TRBD1 (6 bases). This CDR3 is built from 13 residues. V was shortened by 4 bases and J by 5 bases, with 14 bases between the two germline ends. Germline V lookup: CDR1 SQVTM, CDR2 ANQGSEA. The CDR3 spells CSVVLQGSYGYTF. The CDR3 DNA reads TGCAGCGTTGTTTTACAGGGAAGTTATGGCTACACCTTC.

The V call is TRBV5-1, the J call TRBJ2-3, with D possibly matching TRBD1 (5 bases). CDR1 SGHRS and CDR2 YFSETQ come from the germline V gene. The CDR3 totals 16 residues. Trimming stripped 3 bases from V and 3 bases from J, with 17 bases between. CDR3 protein: CASSSTLGQTTDTQYF. DNA of the CDR3: TGCGCCAGCAGCTCTACCCTGGGGCAGACTACAGATACGCAGTATTTT.

This rearrangement joins TRBV29-1 to TRBJ2-5, with D possibly being TRBD1 or TRBD2 (5 bases each). CDR1 and CDR2 (germline): SQVTM, ANQGSEA. This CDR3 is built from 13 residues. V was cut by 8 bases and J by 4 bases, with 17 bases left in between. The CDR3 loop reads CSFERDLGETQYF. CDR3 coding DNA: TGCAGCTTCGAGAGGGACCTGGGAGAGACCCAGTACTTC.

This chain connects TRBV19 to TRBJ1-1, with 7 positions matching TRBD1. Germline trimming cut 4 bases from V and 6 bases from J; bases unmatched to any gene: 8. Germline CDR1 is LNHDA and CDR2 is SQIVND (reference sequence). CDR3 length equals 14 residues. CDR3 bases: TGTGCCAGTAGTAGACAGGGTGTAATCCCTGAAGCTTTCTTT. It yields the protein CASSRQGVIPEAFF.

A few counts support this clone. The rearrangement uses TRBV13 and TRBJ1-2; TRBD1 agrees at 9 bases. CDR3 length: 17 amino acids. V shed 0 bases and J 0 bases; nucleotides not matched to a gene: 5. Germline assignment: CDR1 PRHDT and CDR2 FYEKMQ (reference sequence). CDR3 in DNA: TGTGCCAGCAGCTTAGGAGACAGGGGGAGACCTAACTATGGCTACACCTTC. Translated: CASSLGDRGRPNYGYTF.

This chain connects TRBV7-8 to TRBJ1-2; 8 bases fit TRBD1. The CDR3 is made up of 14 amino acids. The V gene end was trimmed by 1 base and the J gene end by 7 bases; junction bases not matched to a gene: 5. Germline CDR1 and CDR2: SGHVS and FQNEAQ. Written as DNA, the CDR3 is TGTGCCAGCAGCTTAGTTCGGACAGGGAGTGGCTACACCTTC. Translated, it gives CASSLVRTGSGYTF.

The J gene is TRBJ2-2, the V gene TRBV24-1; D call uncertain. This CDR3 spans 13 amino acids. Germline V gene sequence: CDR1 KGHDR, CDR2 SFDVKD. The V and J ends lost 2 bases and 7 bases respectively, with 7 bases between them. The chain's CDR3 is CATSDYRVGELFF. CDR3 in DNA: TGTGCCACCAGTGATTATCGGGTCGGGGAGCTGTTTTTT.

The chain joins TRBV10-2 to TRBJ2-7, with TRBD1 matching over 8 bases. The CDR3 runs to 14 residues. Germline lookup yields CDR1 WSHSY and CDR2 SAAADI. The ends lost 6 bases at V and 3 bases at J; junction bases unmatched: 7. CDR3 bases: TGCGCCAGCAGGGAGACAGGGGCGATCTACGAGCAGTACGTC. Amino acid sequence: CASRETGAIYEQYV.